One and the same sample provided the 26 T cell receptor beta chains below, sequenced in a study of cytomegalovirus exposure and HLA in healthy donors. Measured with immunoSEQ multiplex PCR; TCRdb has only the in-frame clones, and not every one. The table includes around 300,000 clones, around 90% detected once. Material: PBMCs. These receptors originate from a man younger than 40 in good health and CMV-seronegative.

V and J are TRBV2 and TRBJ2-3, with TRBD1 matching over 9 bases. The germline CDR1 and CDR2 sequences are SNHLY and FYNNEI. CDR3 length: 15 amino acids. Unmatched junction bases numbered 4, after V lost 6 bases and J lost 0 bases. CDR3 loop: CASRGTGKSTDTQYF. The CDR3 nucleotides are TGTGCCAGCAGGGGGACAGGGAAAAGCACAGATACGCAGTATTTT. Full variable domain (remainder filled in from reference TRBV2 and TRBJ2-3): EPEVTQTPSHQVTQMGQEVILRCVPISNHLYFYWYRQILGQKVEFLVSFYNNEISEKSEIFDDQFSVERPDGSNFTLKIRSTKLEDSAMYFCASRGTGKSTDTQYFGPGTRLTVL.

The chain combines TRBV5-1 with TRBJ1-1; 9 nucleotides align to TRBD1. With 2 bases clipped from V and 4 bases from J, the junction kept 6 bases outside the gene matches. The CDR3 sequence is 15 residues long. Germline V gives CDR1 SGHRS, CDR2 YFSETQ. CDR3: CASSFTGGASTEAFF. In DNA form, the CDR3 reads TGCGCCAGCAGCTTTACAGGGGGCGCGTCCACTGAAGCTTTCTTT.

This clone has a single count. V gene TRBV18 combines with J gene TRBJ2-1; 7 positions agree with TRBD2. Per the germline V gene, CDR1 is KGHSH and CDR2 is LQKENI. Trimming at V came to 1 base and at J to 6 bases, leaving 12 bases not matched to a gene. The CDR3 sequence is 17 residues long. Here the CDR3 DNA reads TGTGCCAGCTCACCACTCCCGGGAGGTTCGGGGGTCAATGAGCAGTTCTTC. Translation gives CASSPLPGGSGVNEQFF.

The rearrangement uses TRBV23-1 and TRBJ2-4; D gene ambiguous. TRBV23-1 is designated an ORF whose function remains uncertain. V was clipped by 2 bases and J by 3 bases, with 8 bases between them. The CDR3 sequence is 14 residues long. The CDR3 sequence: CASSQPDSKNIQYF. DNA of the CDR3: TGCGCCAGCAGTCAACCTGATAGCAAAAACATTCAGTACTTC.

The chain links TRBV5-1 to TRBJ1-1, with 9 bases fitting TRBD1. The CDR3 runs to 15 residues. With 4 bases clipped from V and 0 bases from J, the junction kept 4 bases outside the gene matches. Germline CDR1 and CDR2: SGHRS and YFSETQ. The CDR3 DNA reads as TGCGCCAGCAGCAGCGGACAGGGGATGAACACTGAAGCTTTCTTT. This codes for CASSSGQGMNTEAFF.

This rearrangement joins TRBV5-8 to TRBJ2-6, with D possibly being TRBD2 (6 bases). CDR3 length: 19 residues. Germline V gene sequence: CDR1 SGHTS, CDR2 YDEGEE. V was cut by 4 bases and J by 0 bases, with 20 bases left in between. The CDR3 DNA sequence: TGTGCCAGCAGCCAAGCCCGGGGGTTACCTTCCTCTGGGGCCAACGTCCTGACTTTC. This sequence encodes CASSQARGLPSSGANVLTF.

This clone has a handful of counts. Other DNA variants within this sample encode the same CDR3. The rearrangement joins TRBV29-1 to TRBJ2-1; unclear D gene. Looked up from germline, CDR1 is SQVTM and CDR2 is ANQGSEA. V lost 2 bases to trimming and J lost 4 bases, with 3 bases between them. The CDR3 extends over 11 amino acids. In DNA, the CDR3 is TGCAGCGTTGAACTTTACAATGAGCAGTTCTTC. As protein: CSVELYNEQFF.

The chain couples TRBV28 to TRBJ1-1, with D possibly matching TRBD1 (5 bases). Germline lookup yields CDR1 MDHEN and CDR2 SYDVKM. This CDR3 comprises 15 residues. Trimming cost V 5 bases and J 3 bases, with 16 bases left between them. This chain's CDR3 is CASSHLLGGDTEAFF. CDR3 bases: TGTGCCAGCAGTCATCTCTTGGGGGGTGACACTGAAGCTTTCTTT. The full variable domain, its missing parts supplied by reference TRBV28 and TRBJ1-1, is DVKVTQSSRYLVKRTGEKVFLECVQDMDHENMFWYRQDPGLGLRLIYFSYDVKMKEKGDIPEGYSVSREKKERFSLILESASTNQTSMYLCASSHLLGGDTEAFFGQGTRLTVV.

This chain links TRBV5-4 with TRBJ2-1; 10 bases are a match to TRBD2. CDR1 SGHNT and CDR2 YYREEE come from the germline V gene (reference sequence). Germline trimming cut 4 bases from V and 8 bases from J; bases unmatched to any gene: 9. CDR3 length: 15 residues. CDR3 loop: CASSTGTSVMDEQFF. The CDR3, as DNA: TGTGCCAGCAGCACCGGGACTAGCGTTATGGATGAGCAGTTCTTC.

This clone was recorded once. This chain uses TRBV5-1 with TRBJ1-5; no clear D. The germline gives CDR1 SGHRS, CDR2 YFSETQ. V lost 4 bases, J lost 4 bases, and 15 bases lay in between. The CDR3 totals 15 residues. The CDR3 loop reads CASSPGGLGNQPQHF. As DNA, the CDR3 is TGCGCCAGCAGCCCGGGAGGGTTGGGGAATCAGCCCCAGCATTTT.

This chain joins TRBV2 and TRBJ1-4, with D maybe TRBD1 (6 bases). CDR3 length equals 13 residues. The V gene's germline CDR1 is SNHLY and CDR2 FYNNEI. Trimming shortened V by 6 bases and J by 7 bases, and 12 bases separated the two germline ends. CDR3 DNA sequence: TGTGCCAGCAGAAAGGACAGTGGTGAAAAACTGTTTTTT. It translates to CASRKDSGEKLFF.

The chain employs TRBV15 and TRBJ2-3; no reliable D call. The CDR3 contains 15 residues. In germline, CDR1 is LNHNV, CDR2 YYDKDF (reference sequence). V dropped 0 bases and J dropped 5 bases, with 12 bases sitting between them. CDR3 protein: CATSRDLDPGDTQYF. CDR3 DNA: TGTGCCACCAGCAGAGATTTGGATCCGGGAGATACGCAGTATTTT.

This chain links TRBV6-5 with TRBJ1-2; D is perhaps TRBD1 (5 bases). Trimming took off 6 bases at V and 4 bases at J, with 18 bases between the two ends. The germline gives CDR1 MNHEY, CDR2 SVGAGI. There are 15 residues in the CDR3. DNA of the CDR3: TGTGCCAGCAGACTACAGGTAGCCGGCTCCTATGGCTACACCTTC. Protein sequence: CASRLQVAGSYGYTF.

V usage is TRBV4-3 and J usage is TRBJ2-7, with 9 bases lining up with TRBD2. Germline lookup yields CDR1 LGHNA and CDR2 YSLEER. V dropped 3 bases and J dropped 0; count of bases not matched to a gene: 9. The CDR3 loop spans 17 amino acids. The CDR3 nucleotides read TGCGCCAGCAGCCAGAGTCTAGCGGGGTCGAGCTCCTACGAGCAGTACTTC. Its protein is CASSQSLAGSSSYEQYF.

This sequence joins TRBV27 and TRBJ2-7, with D tentatively TRBD1 (5 bases). The CDR3 totals 13 residues. Trimming removed 2 bases from V and 2 bases from J, with 7 bases in between. Germline loops: CDR1 MNHEY, CDR2 SMNVEV (reference sequence). The CDR3 DNA sequence: TGTGCCAGCAGTTTACAGGGAACCTACGAGCAGTACTTC. Translated, it gives CASSLQGTYEQYF.

Written as DNA, the CDR3 is TGTGCCAGTAGCTCCCGGGACAGCAAATCTAATTCACCCCTCCACTTT. As protein: CASSSRDSKSNSPLHF. The chain is built from TRBV19 and TRBJ1-6; 7 bases agree with TRBD1. Germline CDR1 LNHDA, CDR2 SQIVND (reference sequence). With 6 bases clipped from V and 6 bases from J, the junction kept 11 bases outside the gene matches. This CDR3 is built from 16 residues.

CDR3 amino acids: CASSSKTGGADEQYF. DNA of the CDR3: TGCGCCAGCAGCTCCAAGACAGGGGGCGCGGACGAGCAGTACTTC. The J gene is TRBJ2-7, the V gene TRBV5-1, with 10 bases fitting TRBD1. The germline CDR1 and CDR2 sequences are SGHRS and YFSETQ. The CDR3 is made up of 15 amino acids. V dropped 3 bases and J dropped 5; count of bases not matched to a gene: 8.

This chain joins TRBV7-9 and TRBJ2-7; D perhaps matches TRBD2 (5 bases). The length of the CDR3 is 12 residues. V was pared by 4 bases and J by 4 bases, with 8 bases between. Per germline, CDR1 SEHNR and CDR2 FQNEAQ (reference sequence). The CDR3 sequence: CASSYGEYEQYF. As DNA, the CDR3 is TGTGCCAGCAGCTACGGGGAATACGAGCAGTACTTC. Variable domain in full (rest from reference TRBV7-9 and TRBJ2-7): DTGVSQNPRHKITKRGQNVTFRCDPISEHNRLYWYRQTLGQGPEFLTYFQNEAQLEKSRLLSDRFSAERPKGSFSTLEIQRTEQGDSAMYLCASSYGEYEQYFGPGTRLTVT.

As regards this clone: Germline and junction disagree at one end, which may indicate a read error. V and J are TRBV10-3 and TRBJ2-2; D possibly corresponds to TRBD2 (7 bases). The CDR3 runs 15 residues. CDR1 is ENHRY, CDR2 SYGVKD, per germline. DNA of the CDR3: TGTGCCGTCAGAAAAGGGGGGGATCTCCCCGGGGAGCTGTTTTTT. It is translated as CAVRKGGDLPGELFF.

The genes are TRBV7-9 and TRBJ2-7, with a tentative D call TRBD1 (5 bases). Germline CDR1 and CDR2: SEHNR and FQNEAQ (reference sequence). The CDR3 covers 12 residues. V lost 6 bases to trimming and J lost 3 bases, with 9 bases between them. CDR3 in DNA: TGTGCCAGCAGAACCGACAGCTACGAGCAGTACTTC. Amino acids: CASRTDSYEQYF.

The chain couples TRBV2 to TRBJ2-5; perhaps TRBD1 as D (5 bases). The CDR3 runs 14 residues. V lost 5 bases to trimming and J lost 5 bases, with 15 bases between them. Germline CDR1 and CDR2: SNHLY and FYNNEI. CDR3 loop: CASSSQGIGETQYF. CDR3 DNA sequence: TGTGCCAGCAGTTCCCAGGGAATAGGGGAGACCCAGTACTTC.

The chain recombines TRBV6-5 with TRBJ2-1, with TRBD1 matching 8 bases. Germline V gene data show CDR1 as MNHEY and CDR2 as SVGAGI. This CDR3 contains 14 residues. Trimming at V came to 4 bases and at J to 5 bases, leaving 4 bases not matched to a gene. The CDR3 sequence is CASSSGTGDNEQFF. CDR3 in DNA: TGTGCCAGCAGTTCCGGGACAGGAGACAATGAGCAGTTCTTC.

The rearrangement joins TRBV2 to TRBJ2-5, with a weak D call TRBD1 (6 bases). Trimming cost V 5 bases and J 1 base, with 14 bases left between them. Per the germline V gene, CDR1 is SNHLY and CDR2 is FYNNEI. The CDR3 extends over 15 amino acids. The DNA of the CDR3 is TGTGCCAGCAGTCTCTTGGGGGCCTCCCAAGAGACCCAGTACTTC. It yields the protein CASSLLGASQETQYF.

The genes are TRBV7-8 and TRBJ2-3, with 7 bases identical to TRBD1. This CDR3 is 15 amino acids long. CDR1 is SGHVS and CDR2 is FQNEAQ in the germline V gene. J gave up 2 bases and V 4 bases, and 6 bases lay outside the gene matches. CDR3 loop: CASSSWDRPTDTQYF. The CDR3 DNA is TGTGCCAGCAGCTCTTGGGACAGACCCACAGATACGCAGTATTTT. The entire variable domain, with the rest obtained from reference TRBV7-8 and TRBJ2-3, is as follows: GAGVSQSPRYKVAKRGQDVALRCDPISGHVSLFWYQQALGQGPEFLTYFQNEAQLDKSGLPSDRFFAERPEGSVSTLKIQRTQQEDSAVYLCASSSWDRPTDTQYFGPGTRLTVL.

This chain connects TRBV9 to TRBJ1-1; 7 nucleotides agree with TRBD1. Unmatched junction bases numbered 7, after V lost 3 bases and J lost 5 bases. The CDR3 consists of 14 residues. Germline loops: CDR1 SGDLS, CDR2 YYNGEE. This chain's CDR3 is CASSGTDRVTEAFF. The CDR3 nucleotides are TGTGCCAGCAGCGGGACTGACAGGGTTACTGAAGCTTTCTTT.

This rearrangement joins TRBV7-9 to TRBJ2-7, with D possibly being TRBD2 (5 bases). Trimming stripped 3 bases from V and 0 bases from J, with 9 bases between. Germline V CDR1 and CDR2: SEHNR, FQNEAQ (reference sequence). The CDR3 is 14 residues long. In DNA, the CDR3 is TGTGCCAGCAGCTTCCGGGGTTCCTCCTACGAGCAGTACTTC. Its protein is CASSFRGSSYEQYF.